This TCR beta chain appears in the sequencing data of a study of T cell changes during pregnancy in multiple sclerosis. The protocol was immunoSEQ multiplex PCR, while the TCRdb copy is restricted to in-frame clones and leaves out a portion. The table lists 37,000 or so clones, 75% to 95% of them singletons. Trimming stripped 8 bases from V and 5 bases from J, with 15 bases between. This CDR3 is 13 amino acids long. Germline V gene sequence: CDR1 MNHNS, CDR2 SASEGT. This clonotype was sampled from a female donor in good health, enrolled as a control in a pregnancy study. The V call is TRBV6-1, the J call TRBJ1-2; D remains ambiguous. The source material was CD4+ T cells from peripheral blood mononuclear cells, sampled in the second trimester of pregnancy. DNA of the CDR3: TGTGCCAGCGGCGGGCTCATGGGGTATGGCTACACCTTC. This codes for CASGGLMGYGYTF.